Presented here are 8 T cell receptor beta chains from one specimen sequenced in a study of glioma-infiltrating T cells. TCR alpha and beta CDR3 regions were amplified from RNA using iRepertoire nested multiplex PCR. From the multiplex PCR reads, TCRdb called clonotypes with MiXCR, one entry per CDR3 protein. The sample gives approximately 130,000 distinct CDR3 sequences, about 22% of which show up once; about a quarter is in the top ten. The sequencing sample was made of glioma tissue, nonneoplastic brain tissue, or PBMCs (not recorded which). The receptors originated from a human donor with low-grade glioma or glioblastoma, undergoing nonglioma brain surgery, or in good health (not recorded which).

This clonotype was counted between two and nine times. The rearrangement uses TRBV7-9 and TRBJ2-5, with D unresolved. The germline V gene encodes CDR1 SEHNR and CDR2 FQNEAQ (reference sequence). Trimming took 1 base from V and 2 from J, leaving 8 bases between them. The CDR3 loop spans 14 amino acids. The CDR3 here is CASSLDGGQETQYF. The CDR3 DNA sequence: TGTGCCAGCAGCTTAGACGGTGGACAAGAGACCCAGTACTTC.

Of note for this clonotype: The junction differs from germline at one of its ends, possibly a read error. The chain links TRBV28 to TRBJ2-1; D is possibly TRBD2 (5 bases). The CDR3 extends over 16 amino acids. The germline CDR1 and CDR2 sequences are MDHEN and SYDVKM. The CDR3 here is CAGSYSGSVGYNEQFF. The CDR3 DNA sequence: TGTGCCGGCAGTTACTCGGGTAGCGTAGGATACAATGAGCAGTTCTTC.

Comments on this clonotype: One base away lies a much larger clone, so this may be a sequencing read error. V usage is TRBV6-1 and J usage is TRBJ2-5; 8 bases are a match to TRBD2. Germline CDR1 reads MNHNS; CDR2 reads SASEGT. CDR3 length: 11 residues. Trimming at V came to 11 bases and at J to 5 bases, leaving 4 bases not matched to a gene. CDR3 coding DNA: TGTGCCGCGGGCGGGGGGGAGACCCAGTACTTC. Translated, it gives CAAGGGETQYF.

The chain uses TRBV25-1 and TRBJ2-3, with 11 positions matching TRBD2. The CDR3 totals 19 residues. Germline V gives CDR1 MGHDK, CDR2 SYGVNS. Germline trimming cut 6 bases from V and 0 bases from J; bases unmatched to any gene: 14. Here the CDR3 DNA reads TGTGCCAGCAGCATGCGGTATAGCGGGGGGGCTTTTAGCACAGATACGCAGTATTTT. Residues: CASSMRYSGGAFSTDTQYF. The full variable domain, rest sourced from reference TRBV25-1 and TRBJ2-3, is EADIYQTPRYLVIGTGKKITLECSQTMGHDKMYWYQQDPGMELHLIHYSYGVNSTEKGDLSSESTVSRIRTEHFPLTLESARPSHTSQYLCASSMRYSGGAFSTDTQYFGPGTRLTVL.

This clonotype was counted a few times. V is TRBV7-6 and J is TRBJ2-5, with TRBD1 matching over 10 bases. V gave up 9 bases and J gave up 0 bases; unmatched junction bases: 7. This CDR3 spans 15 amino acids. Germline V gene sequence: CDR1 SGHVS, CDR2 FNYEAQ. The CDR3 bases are TGTGCCAGTACTATGGGACAGGGGTACCAAGAGACCCAGTACTTC. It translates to CASTMGQGYQETQYF.

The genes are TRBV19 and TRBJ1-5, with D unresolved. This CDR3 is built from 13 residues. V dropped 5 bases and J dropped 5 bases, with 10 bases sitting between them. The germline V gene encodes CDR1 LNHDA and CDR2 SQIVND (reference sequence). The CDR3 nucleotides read TGTGCCAGTAGTTGGTCAGACCATCAGCCCCAGCATTTT. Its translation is CASSWSDHQPQHF.

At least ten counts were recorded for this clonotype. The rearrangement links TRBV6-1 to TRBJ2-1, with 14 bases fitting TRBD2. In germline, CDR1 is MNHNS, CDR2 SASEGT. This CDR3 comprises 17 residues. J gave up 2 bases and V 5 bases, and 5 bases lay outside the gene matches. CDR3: CASSPWTSGGPYNEQFF. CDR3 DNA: TGTGCCAGCAGTCCGTGGACTAGCGGGGGGCCCTACAATGAGCAGTTCTTC.

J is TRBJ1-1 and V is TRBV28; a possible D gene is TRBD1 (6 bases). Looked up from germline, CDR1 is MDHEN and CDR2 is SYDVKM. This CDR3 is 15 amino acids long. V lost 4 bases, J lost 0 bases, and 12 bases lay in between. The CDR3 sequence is CASSSEDSLNTEAFF. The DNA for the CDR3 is TGTGCCAGCAGTTCCGAGGACAGCTTGAACACTGAAGCTTTCTTT.